This T cell receptor beta chain was recovered during a study of CD8 T cells in ankylosing spondylitis. There are many counts of this clonotype. In TCRdb, the 5' RACE reads were re-called with MiXCR into one record per CDR3 protein. The sample holds approximately 92,000 distinct CDR3 sequences, about 9.1% seen once. Germline CDR1 KGHDR, CDR2 SFDVKD. The CDR3 length is 12 residues. Trimming left V 1 base short and J 7 bases short, with 7 bases between. The TCR was taken from a male donor with ankylosing spondylitis or in good health (not recorded which). Input material: blood, either unsorted or a sorted T cell fraction (not recorded which). The V and J genes are TRBV24-1 and TRBJ2-7; no clear D gene. CDR3: CATSDFGEEQYF. In nucleotides, the CDR3 is TGTGCCACCAGTGATTTTGGGGAAGAGCAGTACTTC.